Listed below are T cell receptor beta chains from one sample, sequenced in a study of T cell responses to AZD1222 COVID-19 vaccine. Measured with immunoSEQ multiplex PCR; TCRdb has only the in-frame clones, and not every one. The repertoire holds some 120,000 clones, roughly 88% seen once, with over 7.5% in the top ten. The specimen was peripheral blood, collected on day 0 of AZD1222 vaccination. All receptors derive from an adult in good health. The CDR3 runs from the conserved cysteine through the conserved F or W. Fields, in order: V gene, J gene, clone size, D gene, CDR3 protein, CDR3 DNA. D genes are given only for firm matches. Only part of the rows carry a size: once, few, many, or a class if the clone is expanded.

TRBV10-3	TRBJ1-4	.	.	CATRGGDATNEKLFF	TGTGCCACCCGGGGGGGGGATGCAACTAATGAAAAACTGTTTTTT
TRBV5-1	TRBJ1-2	.	.	CASSLANRGDYGYTF	TGCGCCAGCAGCTTGGCCAATCGGGGGGACTATGGCTACACCTTC
TRBV7-2	TRBJ1-2	once	.	CASSLVSPGYTF	TGTGCCAGCAGCTTAGTCAGTCCGGGCTACACCTTC
TRBV24-1	TRBJ1-1	.	.	CATSDSAQGNTEAFF	TGTGCCACCAGTGATTCCGCTCAGGGGAACACTGAAGCTTTCTTT
TRBV27	TRBJ2-1	.	.	CASNPRGRAGGEQFF	TGTGCCAGCAACCCACGGGGAAGGGCTGGAGGGGAGCAGTTCTTC
TRBV5-1	TRBJ2-7	.	.	CASSLSVAGAGEQYF	TGCGCCAGCAGCTTGTCCGTGGCGGGGGCCGGAGAGCAGTACTTC
TRBV7-2	TRBJ1-2	.	TRBD1	CASSPTGVGYTF	TGTGCCAGCAGCCCGACAGGGGTCGGCTACACCTTC
TRBV19	TRBJ1-1	.	TRBD1	CASSPYRDRGPVEAFF	TGTGCCAGTAGTCCATACCGGGACAGGGGTCCGGTTGAAGCTTTCTTT
TRBV9	TRBJ2-1	.	.	CASSPFRGNNEQFF	TGTGCCAGCAGCCCCTTCAGGGGAAACAATGAGCAGTTCTTC
TRBV15	TRBJ1-2	.	.	CATSEFGWDPSAGYTF	TGTGCCACCAGCGAATTCGGGTGGGACCCCTCTGCTGGCTACACCTTC
TRBV27	TRBJ2-4	.	.	CASSHQAGLAKNIQYF	TGTGCCAGCAGCCACCAGGCAGGGCTAGCCAAAAACATTCAGTACTTC
TRBV12-5	TRBJ2-5	.	TRBD2	CASGPGLAVQETQYF	TGTGCTAGTGGTCCCGGACTAGCGGTGCAAGAGACCCAGTACTTC
TRBV7-2	TRBJ1-1	.	.	CASSLGHQNTEAFF	TGTGCCAGCAGCTTAGGACACCAGAACACTGAAGCTTTCTTT
TRBV6-5	TRBJ1-2	.	.	CASSYSGVSGYTF	TGTGCCAGCAGTTACTCGGGGGTTAGTGGCTACACCTTC
TRBV21-1	TRBJ2-3	few	.	CASRWTGGLADTQYF	TGTGCCAGCAGATGGACAGGGGGATTAGCAGATACGCAGTATTTT
TRBV5-1	TRBJ1-2	.	.	CASSLGQGLGYTF	TGCGCCAGCAGCTTGGGTCAGGGGCTGGGCTACACCTTC
TRBV29-1	TRBJ1-1	.	.	CSGGPLNTEAFF	TGCAGCGGGGGACCGTTGAACACTGAAGCTTTCTTT
TRBV3-1/TRBV3-2	TRBJ1-2	.	.	CASSRKGGQSDYTF	TGTGCCAGCAGCCGGAAGGGGGGGCAATCGGACTACACCTTC
TRBV30	TRBJ2-1	.	TRBD2	CAWSELGLAGNEQFF	TGTGCCTGGAGTGAACTGGGACTAGCGGGAAATGAGCAGTTCTTC
TRBV4-1	TRBJ2-7	once	TRBD1	CASSQDSDRTYEQYF	TGCGCCAGCAGCCAAGATTCGGACAGGACCTACGAGCAGTACTTC
TRBV24-1	TRBJ2-5	once	.	CATSPSGGPQETQYF	TGTGCCACCAGTCCGTCTGGGGGGCCCCAGGAGACCCAGTACTTC
TRBV7-2	TRBJ2-7	.	.	CASSLDAAGRAYEQYF	TGTGCCAGCAGCTTAGACGCGGCAGGGCGAGCCTACGAGCAGTACTTC
TRBV4-1	TRBJ1-5	.	.	CASQLTAGEDINQPQHF	TGCGCCAGCCAATTAACGGCAGGGGAAGACATCAATCAGCCCCAGCATTTT
TRBV11-3	TRBJ2-5	.	TRBD2	CASSLVSGGTQYF	TGTGCCAGCAGCTTAGTCTCGGGGGGGACCCAGTACTTC
TRBV6-5	TRBJ2-3	.	.	CASSYSRTAGTDTQYF	TGTGCCAGCAGTTACTCCCGGACAGCAGGCACAGATACGCAGTATTTT
TRBV6-2/TRBV6-3	TRBJ1-5	.	.	CASSPSPPWPQHF	TGTGCCAGCAGTCCCTCCCCCCCTTGGCCCCAGCATTTT
TRBV7-9	TRBJ2-1	.	.	CASSLVQDYNEQFF	TGTGCCAGCAGCTTAGTCCAGGACTACAATGAGCAGTTCTTC
TRBV19	TRBJ2-1	.	TRBD2	CASSIGPGLAVISEQFF	TGTGCCAGTAGTATAGGTCCGGGACTAGCGGTTATTAGTGAGCAGTTCTTC
TRBV28	TRBJ1-1	.	TRBD1	CASSPQGAGNTEAFF	TGTGCCAGCAGTCCCCAGGGGGCGGGGAACACTGAAGCTTTCTTT
TRBV12-5	TRBJ1-1	.	.	CASGLTVNTEAFF	TGTGCTAGTGGTTTGACAGTGAACACTGAAGCTTTCTTT
TRBV2	TRBJ2-1	.	TRBD2	CASSAEAGGDNEQFF	TGTGCCAGCAGTGCTGAAGCGGGAGGGGACAATGAGCAGTTCTTC
TRBV5-1	TRBJ2-3	.	.	CASSPRGYREDTQYF	TGCGCCAGCAGCCCGAGGGGGTACAGGGAAGATACGCAGTATTTT
TRBV7-2	TRBJ1-2	.	.	CASSFEVSRRVLYGYTF	TGTGCCAGCAGCTTTGAAGTGAGCAGGAGGGTGCTCTATGGCTACACCTTC
TRBV7-8	TRBJ1-2	.	.	CASSLGQRGQNYGYTF	TGTGCCAGCAGCTTAGGTCAAAGGGGTCAGAACTATGGCTACACCTTC
TRBV6-2/TRBV6-3	TRBJ1-5	.	.	CASSGLSVFSNQPQHF	TGTGCCAGCAGTGGCCTAAGTGTTTTTAGCAATCAGCCCCAGCATTTT
TRBV19	TRBJ1-1	.	.	CASSPDSAVSAEAFF	TGTGCCAGTAGTCCGGACAGTGCGGTGAGCGCTGAAGCTTTCTTT
TRBV6-2/TRBV6-3	TRBJ1-2	.	.	CASSNQGGDGYTF	TGTGCCAGCAGCAACCAGGGAGGGGATGGCTACACCTTC
TRBV7-2	TRBJ2-5	.	.	CASSSAGFQETQYF	TGTGCCAGCAGCTCAGCGGGCTTTCAAGAGACCCAGTACTTC
TRBV7-3	TRBJ2-3	once	.	CASSFSGAGDTQYF	TGTGCCAGCAGCTTCTCGGGGGCAGGAGATACGCAGTATTTT
TRBV21-1	TRBJ1-1	.	.	CASSNRSPMNTEAFF	TGTGCCAGCAGCAACAGGAGCCCCATGAACACTGAAGCTTTCTTT
TRBV10-1	TRBJ2-5	.	.	CASSGGETQYF	TGCGCCAGCAGTGGGGGAGAGACCCAGTACTTC
TRBV6-1	TRBJ1-2	.	.	CASSDGGTTNYGYTF	TGTGCCAGCAGTGATGGGGGAACCACTAACTATGGCTACACCTTC
TRBV7-8	TRBJ2-1	.	TRBD2	CASSPGGSGRNEQFF	TGTGCCAGCAGCCCCGGGGGGAGCGGGAGAAATGAGCAGTTCTTC
TRBV6-5	TRBJ2-5	.	.	CASKIRVGETQYF	TGTGCCAGCAAGATAAGGGTCGGGGAGACCCAGTACTTC
TRBV24-1	TRBJ2-2	.	TRBD2	CATSETGTSDTGELFF	TGTGCCACCAGTGAAACCGGGACTAGCGACACCGGGGAGCTGTTTTTT
TRBV9	TRBJ2-1	.	.	CASSVGTGLYNEQFF	TGTGCCAGCAGCGTCGGGACTGGCTTATACAATGAGCAGTTCTTC
TRBV14	TRBJ1-3	.	.	CASSRFTRNTIYF	TGTGCCAGCAGCCGCTTTACGAGAAACACCATATATTTT
TRBV11-3	TRBJ2-1	.	.	CASSSTGPEQFF	TGTGCCAGCAGCTCCACGGGGCCGGAGCAGTTCTTC
TRBV9	TRBJ2-1	.	.	CASSVVGDFYNEQFF	TGTGCCAGCAGCGTCGTAGGGGACTTTTACAATGAGCAGTTCTTC
TRBV5-1	TRBJ2-7	.	TRBD2	CASSFGLAAYEQYF	TGCGCCAGCAGCTTCGGACTAGCAGCCTACGAGCAGTACTTC
TRBV7-3	TRBJ2-1	.	TRBD2	CASSSLAGGYNEQFF	TGTGCCAGCAGCTCTCTAGCGGGGGGCTACAATGAGCAGTTCTTC
TRBV7-9	TRBJ1-2	.	TRBD1	CASSLEPGQGNYGYTF	TGTGCCAGCAGCTTAGAGCCGGGACAGGGGAACTATGGCTACACCTTC